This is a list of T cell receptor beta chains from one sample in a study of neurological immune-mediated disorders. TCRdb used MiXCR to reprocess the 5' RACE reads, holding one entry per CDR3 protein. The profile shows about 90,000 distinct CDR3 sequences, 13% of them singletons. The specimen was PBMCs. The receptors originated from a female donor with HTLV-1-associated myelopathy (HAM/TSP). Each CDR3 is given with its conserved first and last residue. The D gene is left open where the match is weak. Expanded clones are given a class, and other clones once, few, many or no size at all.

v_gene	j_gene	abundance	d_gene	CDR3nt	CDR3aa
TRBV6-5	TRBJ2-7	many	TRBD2	TGTGCCAGCAGCTGGGGCGGGGGGCTGCAGTACTTC	CASSWGGGLQYF
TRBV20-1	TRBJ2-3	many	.	TGCAGTGCTAGTAGGGATCCTAGCACAGATACGCAGTATTTT	CSASRDPSTDTQYF
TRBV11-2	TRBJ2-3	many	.	TGTGCCAGCAGCTTAGGAGGGATCCGCACAGATACGCAGTATTTT	CASSLGGIRTDTQYF
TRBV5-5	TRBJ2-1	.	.	TGTGCCAGCAGCTCTCAGGGGAATTCAGGCAATGAGCAGTTCTTC	CASSSQGNSGNEQFF
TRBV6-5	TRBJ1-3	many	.	TGTGCCAGCAGTTACTCGATTCTGACCGCGGGAGGAAACACCATATATTTT	CASSYSILTAGGNTIYF
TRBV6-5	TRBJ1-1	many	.	TGTGCCAGCAGTAAACACGGACAGACCACTGAAGCTTTCTTT	CASSKHGQTTEAFF
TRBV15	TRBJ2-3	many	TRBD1	TGTGCTACCAGCAGGGACAGGGGATTAACAGATACGCAGTATTTT	CATSRDRGLTDTQYF
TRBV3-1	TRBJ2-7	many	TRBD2	TGTGCCAGCAGCCGTAGCGGGAAACCCTACGAGCAGTACTTC	CASSRSGKPYEQYF
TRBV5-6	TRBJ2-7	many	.	TGTGCCAGCAGCCCCCTGGGGGTCTACGAGCAGTACTTC	CASSPLGVYEQYF
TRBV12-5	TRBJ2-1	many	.	TGTGCTAGTGGTTTGGACCGATCAGCGGTGAATGAGCAGTTCTTC	CASGLDRSAVNEQFF
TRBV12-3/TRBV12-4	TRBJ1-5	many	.	TGTGCCAGCAGTTTATCGAACAGGAACCAGCCCCAGCATTTT	CASSLSNRNQPQHF
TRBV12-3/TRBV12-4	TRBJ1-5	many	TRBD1	TGTGCCAGCAACCCGGACAGGAATCAGCCCCAGCATTTT	CASNPDRNQPQHF
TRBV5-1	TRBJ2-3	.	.	TGCGCCAGCAGCTTAGACAGTTGGACAGATACGCAGTATTTT	CASSLDSWTDTQYF
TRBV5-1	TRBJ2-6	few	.	TGCGCCAGCAGCTTGGGGATAGGGGCCAACGTCCTGACTTTC	CASSLGIGANVLTF
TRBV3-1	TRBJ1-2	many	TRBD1	TGTGCCAGCAGCCAAGTCGACAGGGGGCAGAGCTACACCTTC	CASSQVDRGQSYTF
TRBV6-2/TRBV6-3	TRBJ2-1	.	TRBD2	TGTGCCAGCAGTGACCCTCGCGGGGGGATATCCTACAATGAGCAGTTCTTC	CASSDPRGGISYNEQFF
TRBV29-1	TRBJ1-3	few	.	TGCAGCGGGGCGAAAGGGGTCGACTCTGGAAACACCATATATTTT	CSGAKGVDSGNTIYF
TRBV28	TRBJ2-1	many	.	TGTGCCAGCAGTTTGGGACACGAGCAGTTCTTC	CASSLGHEQFF
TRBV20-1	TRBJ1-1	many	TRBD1	TGCAGTGGGTCCGGGACAGGGGTCGGAGCTTTCTTT	CSGSGTGVGAFF
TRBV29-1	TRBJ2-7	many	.	TGCAGCGTTAGGGTAGGGTACGAGCAGTACTTC	CSVRVGYEQYF
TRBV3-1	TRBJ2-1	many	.	TGTGCCAGCAGCCAATTGTGGTACAATGAGCAGTTCTTC	CASSQLWYNEQFF
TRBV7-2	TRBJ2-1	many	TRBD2	TGTGCCAGCAGCTTAGGAGTAGGGAGCGGGGGCTATAATGAGCAGTTCTTC	CASSLGVGSGGYNEQFF
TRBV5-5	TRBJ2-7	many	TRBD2	TGTGCCAGCAGCCCAGCGAGCGGGGGGCCCTACGAGCAGTACTTC	CASSPASGGPYEQYF
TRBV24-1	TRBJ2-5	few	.	TGTGCCACCGGGGAGCTGGGGTCCTGGGAGACCCAGTACTTC	CATGELGSWETQYF
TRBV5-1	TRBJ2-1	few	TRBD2	TGCGCCAGCAGCTTGGAGGGACTAGCGGGGTACTACAATGAGCAGTTCTTC	CASSLEGLAGYYNEQFF
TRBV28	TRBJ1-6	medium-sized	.	TGTGCCAGCAGTCGACCCGGAACCGTGCTAAGCTCCTATAATTCACCCCTCCACTTT	CASSRPGTVLSSYNSPLHF
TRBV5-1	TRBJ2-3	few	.	TGCGCCAGCAGCTTGGGGCTTGTGAGGACAGATACGCAGTATTTT	CASSLGLVRTDTQYF
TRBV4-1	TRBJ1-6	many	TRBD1	TGCGCCAGCAGCCAAAACAACAGGGGGGGGTCACCCCTCCACTTT	CASSQNNRGGSPLHF
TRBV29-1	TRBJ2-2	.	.	TGCAGCGTTCACGGGGACTCGAACACCGGGGAGCTGTTTTTT	CSVHGDSNTGELFF
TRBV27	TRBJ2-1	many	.	TGTGCCAGCAGTTTATATGTTGAGAATGAGCAGTTCTTC	CASSLYVENEQFF
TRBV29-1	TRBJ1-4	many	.	TGCAGCGTGGGGACGCAGACGAATGAAAAACTGTTTTTT	CSVGTQTNEKLFF
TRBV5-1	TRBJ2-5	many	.	TGCGCCAGCAGTCTGTGGAGGGGAGAGACCCAGTACTTC	CASSLWRGETQYF
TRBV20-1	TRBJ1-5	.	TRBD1	TGCAGTGCTCAAACAGGGGGCGGTAAGGGCAATCAGCCCCAGCATTTT	CSAQTGGGKGNQPQHF
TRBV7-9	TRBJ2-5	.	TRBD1	TGTGCCAGCAGCTCGACTAACCCGACAGGGTTATCGGAGACCCAGTACTTC	CASSSTNPTGLSETQYF
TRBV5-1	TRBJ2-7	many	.	TGCGCCAGCAGCTTACCCAGGGACTCCGAGCAGTACTTC	CASSLPRDSEQYF
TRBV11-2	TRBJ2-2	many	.	TGTGCCAGCAGAAAGGGGATTAACACCGGGGAGCTGTTTTTT	CASRKGINTGELFF
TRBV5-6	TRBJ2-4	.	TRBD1	TGTGCCAGCAGCTTGGCCGGGACAGGAAAATACATTCAGTACTTC	CASSLAGTGKYIQYF
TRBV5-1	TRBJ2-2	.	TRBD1	TGCGCCAGGGGGGGAATCGGACAGGGGCGAAACACCGGGGAGCTGTTTTTT	CARGGIGQGRNTGELFF
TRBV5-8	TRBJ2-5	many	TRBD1	TGTGCCAGCAGTCCTATCCTGCCGGGACAGGAAGAGACCCAGTACTTC	CASSPILPGQEETQYF
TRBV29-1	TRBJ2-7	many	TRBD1	TGCAGCGTTCTCCCTAGGGGACAGGGGATGGGCGAGCAGTACTTC	CSVLPRGQGMGEQYF
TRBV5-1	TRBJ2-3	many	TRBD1	TGCGCCAGCAGCTTGCAGGGGACAGGTGGAACAGATACGCAGTATTTT	CASSLQGTGGTDTQYF
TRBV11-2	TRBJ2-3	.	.	TGTGCCAGCAGCTTAGACCGCCCCCCGGAGGCGGCGGGGCTCGATACGCAGTATTTT	CASSLDRPPEAAGLDTQYF
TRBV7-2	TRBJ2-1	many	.	TGTGCCAGCAGCTTACAGCAAACCTACAATGAGCAGTTCTTC	CASSLQQTYNEQFF
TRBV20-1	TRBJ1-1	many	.	TGCAGTGCTAGCCTGGACAGATACACTGAAGCTTTCTTT	CSASLDRYTEAFF
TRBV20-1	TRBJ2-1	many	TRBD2	TGCAGTGCAACGGGACTAGCGGGGCTTTACAATGAGCAGTTCTTC	CSATGLAGLYNEQFF
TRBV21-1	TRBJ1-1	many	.	TGTGCCAGCAGCCTCCGACAGGGTCAGACTGAAGCTTTCTTT	CASSLRQGQTEAFF
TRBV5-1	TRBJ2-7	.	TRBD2	TGCGCCAGCAGCTTGGTGAGCGGGGGGACCTACGAGCAGTACTTC	CASSLVSGGTYEQYF
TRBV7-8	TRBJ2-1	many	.	TGTGCCAGCAGCTTCGGGACTCAAACCTACAATGAGCAGTTCTTC	CASSFGTQTYNEQFF
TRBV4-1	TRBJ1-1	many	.	TGCGCCAGCAGCCAAGTGGGGCAGGGGTCGAACACTGAAGCTTTCTTT	CASSQVGQGSNTEAFF
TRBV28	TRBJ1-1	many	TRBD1	TGTGCCAGCAGGAACCGGGACAGGGAGGCGAACACTGAAGCTTTCTTT	CASRNRDREANTEAFF
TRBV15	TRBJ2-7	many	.	TGTGCCACCAGCAGCAACCGAGAGCAGTACTTC	CATSSNREQYF
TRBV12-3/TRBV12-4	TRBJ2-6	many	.	TGTGCCAGCAGTTTTGGGGGAAGTGGGGCCAACGTCCTGACTTTC	CASSFGGSGANVLTF
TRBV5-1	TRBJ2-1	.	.	TGCGCCAGCAGCTTTCCCGGGTCCAATGAGCAGTTCTTC	CASSFPGSNEQFF